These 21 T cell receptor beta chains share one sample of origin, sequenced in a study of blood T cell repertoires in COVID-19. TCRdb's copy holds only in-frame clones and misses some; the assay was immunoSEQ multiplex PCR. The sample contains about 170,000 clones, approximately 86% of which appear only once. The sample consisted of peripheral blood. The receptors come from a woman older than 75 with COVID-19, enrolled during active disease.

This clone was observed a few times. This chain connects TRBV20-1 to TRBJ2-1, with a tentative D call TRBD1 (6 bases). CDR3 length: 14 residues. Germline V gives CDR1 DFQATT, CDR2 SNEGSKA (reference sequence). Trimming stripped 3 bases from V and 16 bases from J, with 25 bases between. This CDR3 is CSASGGMGQSETFF. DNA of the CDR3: TGCAGTGCTAGTGGGGGTATGGGACAATCTGAGACTTTCTTC.

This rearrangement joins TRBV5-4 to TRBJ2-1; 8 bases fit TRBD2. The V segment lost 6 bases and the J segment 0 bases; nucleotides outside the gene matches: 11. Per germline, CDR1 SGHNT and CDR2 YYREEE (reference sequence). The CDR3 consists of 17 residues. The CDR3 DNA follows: TGTGCCAGCAACAACGCTGGCCGGGAGGGCTCCTACAATGAGCAGTTCTTC. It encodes CASNNAGREGSYNEQFF.

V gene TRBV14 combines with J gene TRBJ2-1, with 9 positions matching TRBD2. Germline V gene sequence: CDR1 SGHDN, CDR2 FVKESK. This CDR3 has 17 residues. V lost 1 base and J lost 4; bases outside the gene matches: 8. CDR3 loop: CASSQAKLGLAYNEQFF. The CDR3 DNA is TGTGCCAGCAGCCAAGCCAAGCTCGGACTAGCGTACAATGAGCAGTTCTTC.

CDR3 amino acids: CASSELDTGGSDTQYF. CDR3 bases: TGTGCCAGCAGTGAACTTGATACAGGGGGTTCAGATACGCAGTATTTT. The chain uses TRBV25-1 and TRBJ2-3; 8 nucleotides match TRBD1. Germline CDR1 MGHDK, CDR2 SYGVNS. The CDR3 consists of 16 residues. V dropped 2 bases and J dropped 4; count of bases not matched to a gene: 8.

This CDR3 reads CASSPTPREQETQYF. For the CDR3, the DNA is TGTGCCAGCAGCCCCACCCCCAGGGAACAAGAGACCCAGTACTTC. The V call is TRBV9, the J call TRBJ2-5, with D perhaps matching TRBD1 (5 bases). The V gene lost 4 bases and the J gene lost 2 bases, with 15 bases spanning the gap. CDR1 and CDR2 (germline): SGDLS, YYNGEE. The CDR3 has 15 residues.

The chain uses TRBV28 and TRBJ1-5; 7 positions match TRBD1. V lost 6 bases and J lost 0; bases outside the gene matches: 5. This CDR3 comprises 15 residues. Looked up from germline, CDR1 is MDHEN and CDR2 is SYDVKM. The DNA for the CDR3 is TGTGCCAGCAGCAACAGGGGTTATAGCAATCAGCCCCAGCATTTT. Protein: CASSNRGYSNQPQHF.

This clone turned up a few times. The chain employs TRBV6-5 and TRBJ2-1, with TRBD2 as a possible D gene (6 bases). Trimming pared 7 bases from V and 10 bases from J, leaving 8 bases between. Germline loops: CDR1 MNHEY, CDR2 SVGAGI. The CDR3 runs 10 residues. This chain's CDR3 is CASIRGEQFF. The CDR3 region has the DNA TGTGCCAGCATTCGGGGGGAGCAGTTCTTC.

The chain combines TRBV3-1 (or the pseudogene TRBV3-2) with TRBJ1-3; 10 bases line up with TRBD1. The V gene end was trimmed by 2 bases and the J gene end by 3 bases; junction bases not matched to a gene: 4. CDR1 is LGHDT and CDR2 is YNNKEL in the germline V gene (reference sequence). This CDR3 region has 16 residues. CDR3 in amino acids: CASSQPGTGVGNTIYF. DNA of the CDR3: TGTGCCAGCAGCCAACCCGGGACAGGGGTTGGAAACACCATATATTTT.

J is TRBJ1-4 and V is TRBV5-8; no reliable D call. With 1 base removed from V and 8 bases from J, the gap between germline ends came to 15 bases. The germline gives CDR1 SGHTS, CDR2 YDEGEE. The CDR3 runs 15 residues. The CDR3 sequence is CASSLWGGEVEKLFF. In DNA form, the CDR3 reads TGTGCCAGCAGCTTGTGGGGAGGTGAAGTCGAAAAACTGTTTTTT.

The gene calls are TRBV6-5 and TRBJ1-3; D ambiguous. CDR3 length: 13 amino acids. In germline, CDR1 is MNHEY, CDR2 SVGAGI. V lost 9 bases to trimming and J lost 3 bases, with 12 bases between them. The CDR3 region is CASHSSGGNTIYF. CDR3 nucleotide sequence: TGTGCCAGTCACAGTTCAGGTGGAAACACCATATATTTT.

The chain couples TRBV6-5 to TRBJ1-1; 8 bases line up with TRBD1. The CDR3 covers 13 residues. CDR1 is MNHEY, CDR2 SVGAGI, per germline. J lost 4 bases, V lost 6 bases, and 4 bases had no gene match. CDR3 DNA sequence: TGTGCCAGCAGCCGTGGACAGGGCACTGAAGCTTTCTTT. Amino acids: CASSRGQGTEAFF.

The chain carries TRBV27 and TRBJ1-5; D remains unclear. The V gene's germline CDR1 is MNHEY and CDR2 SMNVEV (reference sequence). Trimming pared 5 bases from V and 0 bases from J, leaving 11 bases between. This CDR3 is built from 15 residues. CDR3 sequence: CASSARRNSNQPQHF. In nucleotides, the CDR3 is TGTGCCAGCAGTGCCAGGCGAAATAGCAATCAGCCCCAGCATTTT.

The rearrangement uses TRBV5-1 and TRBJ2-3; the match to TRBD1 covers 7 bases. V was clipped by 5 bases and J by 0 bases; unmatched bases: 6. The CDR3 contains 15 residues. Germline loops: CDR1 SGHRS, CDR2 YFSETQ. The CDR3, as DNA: TGCGCCAGCAGAACCGGGACAGTCAGCACAGATACGCAGTATTTT. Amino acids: CASRTGTVSTDTQYF. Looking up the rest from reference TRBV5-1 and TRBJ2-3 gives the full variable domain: KAGVTQTPRYLIKTRGQQVTLSCSPISGHRSVSWYQQTPGQGLQFLFEYFSETQRNKGNFPGRFSGRQFSNSRSEMNVSTLELGDSALYLCASRTGTVSTDTQYFGPGTRLTVL.

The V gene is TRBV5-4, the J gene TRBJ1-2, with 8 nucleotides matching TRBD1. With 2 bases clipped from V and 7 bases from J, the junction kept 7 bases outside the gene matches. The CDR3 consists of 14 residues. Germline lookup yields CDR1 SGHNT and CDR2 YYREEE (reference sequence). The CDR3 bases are TGTGCCAGCAGCTTCCAGGGGGCCTGGAGTGGCTACACCTTC. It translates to CASSFQGAWSGYTF.

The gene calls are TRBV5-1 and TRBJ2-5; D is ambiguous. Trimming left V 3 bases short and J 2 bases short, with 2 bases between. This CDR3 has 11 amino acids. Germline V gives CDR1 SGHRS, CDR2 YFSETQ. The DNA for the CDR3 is TGCGCCAGCAGCTCACAAGAGACCCAGTACTTC. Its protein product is CASSSQETQYF.

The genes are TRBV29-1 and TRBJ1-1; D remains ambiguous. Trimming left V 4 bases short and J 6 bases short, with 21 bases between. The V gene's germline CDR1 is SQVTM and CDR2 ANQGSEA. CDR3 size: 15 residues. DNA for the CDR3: TGCAGCGTTGGCGGGCCAGACTATGTGGGCGCTGAAGCTTTCTTT. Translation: CSVGGPDYVGAEAFF.

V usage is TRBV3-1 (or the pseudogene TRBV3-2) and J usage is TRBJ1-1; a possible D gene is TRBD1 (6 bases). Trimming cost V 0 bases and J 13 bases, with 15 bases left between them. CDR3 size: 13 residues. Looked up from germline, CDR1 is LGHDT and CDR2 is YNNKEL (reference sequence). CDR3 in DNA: TGTGCCAGCAGCCAAGATGGGGGCGCTAAGGTTTTCTTT. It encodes CASSQDGGAKVFF.

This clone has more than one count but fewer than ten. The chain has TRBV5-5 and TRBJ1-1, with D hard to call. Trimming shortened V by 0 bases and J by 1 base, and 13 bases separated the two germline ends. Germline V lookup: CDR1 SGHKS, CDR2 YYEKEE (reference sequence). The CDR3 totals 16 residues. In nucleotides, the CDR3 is TGTGCCAGCAGCTTGGAGCCCCCCCGGGGGAACACTGAAGCTTTCTTT. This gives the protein CASSLEPPRGNTEAFF.

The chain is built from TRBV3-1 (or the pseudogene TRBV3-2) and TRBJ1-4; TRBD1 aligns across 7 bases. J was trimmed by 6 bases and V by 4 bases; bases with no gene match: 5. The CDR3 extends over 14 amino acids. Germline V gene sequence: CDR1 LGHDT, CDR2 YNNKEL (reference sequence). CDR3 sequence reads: CASSLRGAYEKLFF. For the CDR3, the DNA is TGTGCCAGCAGCCTCAGGGGGGCATATGAAAAACTGTTTTTT.

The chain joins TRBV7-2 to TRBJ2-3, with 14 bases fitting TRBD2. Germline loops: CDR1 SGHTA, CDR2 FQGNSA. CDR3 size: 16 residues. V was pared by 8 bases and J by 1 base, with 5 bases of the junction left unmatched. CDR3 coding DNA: TGTGCCAGCTCCGGGACTAGCGGGAGCGGCACAGATACGCAGTATTTT. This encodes CASSGTSGSGTDTQYF.

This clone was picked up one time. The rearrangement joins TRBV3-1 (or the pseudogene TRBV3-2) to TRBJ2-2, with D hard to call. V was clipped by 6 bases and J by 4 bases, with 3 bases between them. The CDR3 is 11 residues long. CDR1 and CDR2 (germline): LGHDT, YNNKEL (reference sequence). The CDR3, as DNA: TGTGCCAGCAGGGCCACCGGGGAGCTGTTTTTT. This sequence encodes CASRATGELFF.